The 28 T cell receptor beta chains listed next were all sequenced from one sample in a study of CXCR3-negative and CXCR3-positive naive CD8 T cells. The study made its TRB cDNA libraries by 5' RACE, adding UMI labels. TCRdb reprocessed the 5' RACE reads and reports one entry per CDR3 protein, with no DNA. The table counts about 130,000 distinct CDR3 sequences; 0.45% to 0.6% lies in the top ten. The specimen was naive CXCR3- CD8+ T cells from blood. As for subset: CD45RO-CCR7+CD27+CD95- naive CD8+ T cells lacking CXCR3 (TNR3-). These TCRs come from a human donor in good health. Some clones in this sample may be carry-over from other donors' samples.

This rearrangement joins TRBV7-3 to TRBJ2-1. This CDR3 has 16 residues. The germline V gene encodes CDR1 SGHTA and CDR2 FQGTGA. CDR3 residues: CASSLKLREPYNEQFF.

The V and J genes are TRBV27 and TRBJ2-1; with no DNA, the TCRdb D assignment of TRBD1 cannot be verified. Per the germline V gene, CDR1 is MNHEY and CDR2 is SMNVEV (reference sequence). There are 13 residues in the CDR3. This chain's CDR3 is CASTPGESDEQFF.

The rearrangement joins TRBV5-6 to TRBJ2-3; the D gene TCRdb calls, TRBD2, cannot be checked with no DNA. Germline CDR1 SGHDT, CDR2 YYEEEE. The CDR3 has 19 residues. The CDR3 spells CASSFGPGLAGRITDTQYF.

This chain joins TRBV12-3 or TRBV12-4 and TRBJ2-5; without DNA, the TCRdb call of TRBD2 cannot be checked. The CDR3 covers 16 residues. The CDR3 sequence: CASSARGSTGQETQYF.

The chain has TRBV20-1 and TRBJ2-7; TCRdb selects TRBD2, and the lack of DNA leaves this call unchecked. Germline CDR1 is DFQATT and CDR2 is SNEGSKA (reference sequence). The CDR3 has 16 residues. CDR3: CSAWTSGRPTSYEQYF.

The chain carries TRBV4-3 and TRBJ2-7. Germline V gene lookup returns CDR1 LGHNA and CDR2 YSLEER. CDR3 length equals 16 residues. The CDR3 sequence: CASSPDRVTLSYEQYF.

The chain carries TRBV5-6 and TRBJ2-5; TCRdb indicates TRBD1, and absent DNA this call remains unverified. Germline V gives CDR1 SGHDT, CDR2 YYEEEE. The CDR3 spans 13 residues. The CDR3 reads CASSLGVPGAQYF.

The chain couples TRBV15 to TRBJ1-1; lacking DNA, the TRBD1 call made by TCRdb goes unchecked. CDR1 is LNHNV and CDR2 is YYDKDF in the germline V gene (reference sequence). The CDR3 consists of 15 residues. The CDR3 region is CATSRDGMGATEAFF.

This chain connects TRBV27 to TRBJ2-1; TCRdb designates TRBD1, a call that cannot be tested without DNA. The CDR3 totals 14 residues. The germline V gene encodes CDR1 MNHEY and CDR2 SMNVEV (reference sequence). CDR3 residues: CASRIGQGDNEQFF.

This chain uses TRBV5-5 with TRBJ2-1; absent DNA, TCRdb's TRBD1 call cannot be checked. The CDR3 length is 17 residues. Germline assignment: CDR1 SGHKS and CDR2 YYEKEE (reference sequence). The CDR3 sequence: CASSLPPGQGGYNEQFF.

The chain has TRBV6-2 or TRBV6-3 and TRBJ2-2; TCRdb outputs TRBD2, but without DNA this stays unchecked. Looked up from germline, CDR1 is MNHEY and CDR2 is SVGEGT. The CDR3 runs 15 residues. CDR3 amino acids: CASSPGLADTGELFF.

V usage is TRBV4-1 and J usage is TRBJ1-1; TCRdb names TRBD1, which stays unverified in the absence of DNA. The CDR3 covers 15 residues. CDR1 and CDR2 (germline): MGHRA, YSYEKL. The CDR3 loop reads CASRVSPGTTTEAFF.

The V and J genes are TRBV12-3 or TRBV12-4 and TRBJ1-1; TCRdb returns TRBD1, unconfirmable since there is no DNA. The CDR3 loop spans 12 amino acids. This CDR3 is CAGGRGGTEAFF.

This chain links TRBV7-8 with TRBJ2-2; TCRdb proposes TRBD2, but this gene call is untestable without DNA. Germline V lookup: CDR1 SGHVS, CDR2 FQNEAQ. The CDR3 has 16 amino acids. The CDR3 reads CASNLGLAGGTGELFF.

J is TRBJ1-1 and V is TRBV6-2 or TRBV6-3. The CDR3 extends over 16 amino acids. CDR1 is MNHEY and CDR2 is SVGEGT in the germline V gene. This CDR3 is CASSYNAGRLDTEAFF.

The chain couples TRBV19 to TRBJ2-5; TCRdb returns TRBD1, unconfirmable since there is no DNA. Germline lookup yields CDR1 LNHDA and CDR2 SQIVND (reference sequence). The CDR3 has 15 amino acids. CDR3 protein: CASSISRQGPGTQYF.

The chain combines TRBV28 with TRBJ1-1. The germline CDR1 and CDR2 sequences are MDHEN and SYDVKM. There are 16 residues in the CDR3. The CDR3 loop reads CASRLKGWAMNTEAFF.

The rearrangement links TRBV20-1 to TRBJ2-5; TCRdb gives TRBD2 as the D gene, but with no DNA this cannot be confirmed. The CDR3 covers 15 residues. CDR1 and CDR2 from the germline V gene are DFQATT and SNEGSKA (reference sequence). The CDR3 sequence: CSADIAGGPGETQYF.

The chain is built from TRBV16 and TRBJ2-3; TCRdb selects TRBD2, and the lack of DNA leaves this call unchecked. CDR3 length: 16 amino acids. CDR1 is KGHSY and CDR2 is FQNENV in the germline V gene. This CDR3 is CASSQPGTVGTDTQYF.

The chain carries TRBV15 and TRBJ2-3; the TCRdb D gene call, TRBD1, has no DNA to confirm it. Germline values: CDR1 LNHNV, CDR2 YYDKDF (reference sequence). This CDR3 is built from 15 residues. The CDR3 sequence is CATSRDPALGDTQYF.

The gene calls are TRBV4-1 and TRBJ2-7; TCRdb's D gene call, TRBD2, goes unchecked for lack of DNA. Germline V gives CDR1 MGHRA, CDR2 YSYEKL. The CDR3 sequence is 19 residues long. CDR3: CASSQDLAGGGTGTYEQYF.

The chain couples TRBV12-3 or TRBV12-4 to TRBJ1-2; TCRdb lists TRBD1, though no DNA is available to test this call. The CDR3 length is 16 residues. CDR3 amino acids: CASREGQGSAVYGYTF.

V and J are TRBV20-1 and TRBJ2-2; TCRdb calls TRBD1, which cannot be checked without DNA. This CDR3 is 13 amino acids long. Germline V gene lookup returns CDR1 DFQATT and CDR2 SNEGSKA (reference sequence). CDR3: CSAGDGRTGELFF.

The CDR3 region is CAWRGRGNYEQYF. The chain combines TRBV30 with TRBJ2-7; the D gene TCRdb calls, TRBD1, cannot be checked with no DNA. CDR1 GTSNPN and CDR2 SVGIG come from the germline V gene (reference sequence). The CDR3 runs to 13 residues.

The chain's CDR3 is CASSSEQAVNTEAFF. The rearrangement joins TRBV6-2 or TRBV6-3 to TRBJ1-1; checking the TCRdb D call of TRBD1 is not possible without DNA. CDR3 size: 15 residues. Germline CDR1 MNHEY, CDR2 SVGEGT.

This chain joins TRBV20-1 and TRBJ2-1. Germline V gene sequence: CDR1 DFQATT, CDR2 SNEGSKA (reference sequence). CDR3 length: 14 residues. The CDR3 protein is CSAQATWDYNEQFF.

The chain links TRBV28 to TRBJ1-6. In germline, CDR1 is MDHEN, CDR2 SYDVKM. This CDR3 region has 13 residues. The CDR3: CASSLFKNSPLHF.

The V and J genes are TRBV2 and TRBJ2-5; checking the TCRdb D call of TRBD1 is not possible without DNA. Germline CDR1 SNHLY, CDR2 FYNNEI. The CDR3 is 13 residues long. CDR3 loop: CASYGHQQETQYF.